This section outlines one TCR beta chain sequence together with its context. The CDR3 extends over 14 amino acids. Germline lookup yields CDR1 MNHEY and CDR2 SVGAGI. V lost 2 bases and J 3 bases, leaving 8 bases between the germline ends. The sample is drawn from a study of control samples from healthy donors and cancer patients. Only in-frame clones appear in the TCRdb table, and some are missing; sequencing was by immunoSEQ multiplex PCR. This table lists roughly 190,000 clones. This sequence joins TRBV6-5 and TRBJ2-1; weak D call: TRBD2 (6 bases). This TCR derives from a woman aged 25-40 years in good health. Material for sequencing was blood. The CDR3 coding sequence is TGTGCCAGCAGTTACCGGGACTTCTACAATGAGCAGTTCTTC. Translation: CASSYRDFYNEQFF.